This TCR beta chain comes out of a study of blood T cell repertoires in COVID-19. Study as a whole: The United States, Italy and Spain were the sources of the acute and convalescent COVID-19 samples. From T cells, B-cell-depleted T cells, or PBMCs came the material, which was cDNA or gDNA.

As processed by the authors: Counts of nucleated cells, estimated from reference gene primer amplification, were obtained. The protocol was immunoSEQ multiplex PCR, while the TCRdb copy is restricted to in-frame clones and leaves out a portion. V, J and clone size are those of that table, while D and trimming were read from the DNA. In the table there are 140,000 or so clones, roughly 84% of which are singletons. The germline V gene encodes CDR1 LNHDA and CDR2 SQIVND (reference sequence). The CDR3 consists of 15 residues. Between the trimmed V and J ends, which lost 5 bases and 2 bases, there was a span of 13 bases.

The sequenced sample was peripheral blood. The chain uses TRBV19 and TRBJ2-1; D unclear. The TCR was taken from a human donor with acute or convalescent COVID-19. The donor label of this sample is uncertain. In nucleotides, the CDR3 is TGTGCCAGTAGTCCCACCGGCAGGACCTACAATGAGCAGTTCTTC. The encoded protein is CASSPTGRTYNEQFF. Using reference TRBV19 and TRBJ2-1 for the parts outside the CDR3, the full variable domain is DGGITQSPKYLFRKEGQNVTLSCEQNLNHDAMYWYRQDPGQGLRLIYYSQIVNDFQKGDIAEGYSVSREKKESFPLTVTSAQKNPTAFYLCASSPTGRTYNEQFFGPGTRLTVL.